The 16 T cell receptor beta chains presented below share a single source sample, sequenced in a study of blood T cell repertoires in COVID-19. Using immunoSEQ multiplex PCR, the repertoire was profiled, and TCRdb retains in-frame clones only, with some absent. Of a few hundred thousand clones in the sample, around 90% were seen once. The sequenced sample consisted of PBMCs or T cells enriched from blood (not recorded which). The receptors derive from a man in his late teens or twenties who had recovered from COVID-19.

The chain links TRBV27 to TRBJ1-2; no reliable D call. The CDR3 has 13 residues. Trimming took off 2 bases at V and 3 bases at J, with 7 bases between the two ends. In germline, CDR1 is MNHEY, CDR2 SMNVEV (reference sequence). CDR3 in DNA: TGTGCCAGCAGTTTAAGCCCGCACTATGGCTACACCTTC. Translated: CASSLSPHYGYTF.

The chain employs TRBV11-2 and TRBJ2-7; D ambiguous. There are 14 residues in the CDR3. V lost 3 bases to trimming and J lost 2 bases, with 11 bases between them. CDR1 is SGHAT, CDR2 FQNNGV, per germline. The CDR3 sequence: CASSLTESTYEQYF. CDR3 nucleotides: TGTGCCAGCAGCTTGACTGAATCAACCTACGAGCAGTACTTC.

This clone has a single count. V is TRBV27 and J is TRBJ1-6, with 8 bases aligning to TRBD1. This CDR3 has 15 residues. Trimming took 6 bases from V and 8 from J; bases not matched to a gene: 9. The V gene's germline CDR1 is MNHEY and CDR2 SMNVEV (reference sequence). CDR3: CASSLGRQGYSPLHF. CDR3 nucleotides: TGTGCCAGCAGCCTTGGTAGACAGGGGTATTCACCCCTCCACTTT.

The CDR3 region is CASTLGAKSGELFF. Here the CDR3 DNA reads TGTGCCAGTACTCTCGGAGCCAAGTCCGGGGAGCTGTTTTTT. The rearrangement uses TRBV19 and TRBJ2-2; D not resolved. Germline CDR1 reads LNHDA; CDR2 reads SQIVND (reference sequence). CDR3 size: 14 residues. The V and J ends lost 7 bases and 6 bases respectively, with 15 bases between them.

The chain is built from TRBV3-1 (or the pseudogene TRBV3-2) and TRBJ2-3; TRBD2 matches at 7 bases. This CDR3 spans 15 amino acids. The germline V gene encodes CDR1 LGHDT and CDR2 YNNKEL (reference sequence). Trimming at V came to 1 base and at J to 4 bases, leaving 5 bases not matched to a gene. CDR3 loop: CASSQAGLGPDTQYF. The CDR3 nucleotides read TGTGCCAGCAGCCAAGCTGGACTAGGACCAGATACGCAGTATTTT.

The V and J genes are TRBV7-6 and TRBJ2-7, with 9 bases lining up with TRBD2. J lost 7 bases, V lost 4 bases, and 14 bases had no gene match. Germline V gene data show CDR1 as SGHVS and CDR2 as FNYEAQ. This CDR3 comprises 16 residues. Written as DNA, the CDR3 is TGTGCCAGCAGCTCCGGAGGCCGGCGGGAGGGCCGGGAGCAGTACTTC. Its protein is CASSSGGRREGREQYF.

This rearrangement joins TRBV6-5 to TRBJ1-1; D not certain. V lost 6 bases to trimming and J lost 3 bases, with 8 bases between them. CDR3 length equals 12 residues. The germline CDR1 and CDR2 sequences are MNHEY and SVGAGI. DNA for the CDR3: TGTGCCAGCAGCGGGTACGACACTGAAGCTTTCTTT. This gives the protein CASSGYDTEAFF.

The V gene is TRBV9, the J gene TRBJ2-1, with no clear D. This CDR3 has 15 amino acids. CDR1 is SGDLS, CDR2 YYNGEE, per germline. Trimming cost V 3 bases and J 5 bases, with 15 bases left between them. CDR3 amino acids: CASSARDPTHNEQFF. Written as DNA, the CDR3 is TGTGCCAGCAGCGCTCGAGATCCGACACACAATGAGCAGTTCTTC.

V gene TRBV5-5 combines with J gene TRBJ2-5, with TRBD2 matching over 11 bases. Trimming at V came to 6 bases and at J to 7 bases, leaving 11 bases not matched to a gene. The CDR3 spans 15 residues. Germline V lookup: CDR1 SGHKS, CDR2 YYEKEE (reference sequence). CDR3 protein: CASTLDGTSGGTQYF. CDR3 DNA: TGTGCCAGCACCCTAGATGGGACTAGCGGAGGGACCCAGTACTTC. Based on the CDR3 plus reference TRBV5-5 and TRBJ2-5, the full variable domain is DAGVTQSPTHLIKTRGQQVTLRCSPISGHKSVSWYQQVLGQGPQFIFQYYEKEERGRGNFPDRFSARQFPNYSSELNVNALLLGDSALYLCASTLDGTSGGTQYFGPGTRLLVL.

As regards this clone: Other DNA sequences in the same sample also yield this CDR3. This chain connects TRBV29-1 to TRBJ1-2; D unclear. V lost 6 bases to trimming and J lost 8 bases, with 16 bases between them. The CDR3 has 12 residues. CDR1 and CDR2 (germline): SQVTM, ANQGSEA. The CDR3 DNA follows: TGCAGCGTCCGGGATAGGGCGTGGGGCTACACCTTC. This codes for CSVRDRAWGYTF.

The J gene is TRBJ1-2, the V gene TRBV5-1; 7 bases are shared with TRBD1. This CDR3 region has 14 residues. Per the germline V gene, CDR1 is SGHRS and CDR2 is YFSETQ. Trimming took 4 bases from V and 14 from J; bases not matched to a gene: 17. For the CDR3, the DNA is TGCGCCAGCAGCGAGTTCATGACAGGGTCAGGTAAAACCTTC. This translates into CASSEFMTGSGKTF.

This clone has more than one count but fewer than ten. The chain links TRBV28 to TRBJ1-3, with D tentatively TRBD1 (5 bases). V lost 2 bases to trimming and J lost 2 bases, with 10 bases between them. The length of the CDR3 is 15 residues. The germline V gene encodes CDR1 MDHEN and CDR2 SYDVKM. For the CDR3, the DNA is TGTGCCAGCAGTTTAATAACGGGGGCTGGAAACACCATATATTTT. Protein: CASSLITGAGNTIYF.

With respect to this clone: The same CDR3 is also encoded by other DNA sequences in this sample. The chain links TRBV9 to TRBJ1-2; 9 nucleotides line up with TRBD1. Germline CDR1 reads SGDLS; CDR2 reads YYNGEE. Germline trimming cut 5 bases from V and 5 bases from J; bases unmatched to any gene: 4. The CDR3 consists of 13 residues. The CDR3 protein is CASSPGQGYGYTF. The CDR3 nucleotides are TGTGCCAGCAGTCCCGGACAGGGGTATGGCTACACCTTC.

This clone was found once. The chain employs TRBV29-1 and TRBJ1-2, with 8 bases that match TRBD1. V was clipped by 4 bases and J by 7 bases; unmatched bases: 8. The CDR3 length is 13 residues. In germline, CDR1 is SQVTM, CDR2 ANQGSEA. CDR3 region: CSVGAGGTGGYTF. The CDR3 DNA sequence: TGCAGCGTTGGGGCAGGGGGCACGGGTGGCTACACCTTC.

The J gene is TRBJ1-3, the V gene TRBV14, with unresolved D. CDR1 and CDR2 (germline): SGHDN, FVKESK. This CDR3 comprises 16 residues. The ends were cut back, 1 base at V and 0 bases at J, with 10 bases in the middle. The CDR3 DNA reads TGTGCCAGCAGCCAAGGCGGCGCGAGCTCTGGAAACACCATATATTTT. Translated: CASSQGGASSGNTIYF.

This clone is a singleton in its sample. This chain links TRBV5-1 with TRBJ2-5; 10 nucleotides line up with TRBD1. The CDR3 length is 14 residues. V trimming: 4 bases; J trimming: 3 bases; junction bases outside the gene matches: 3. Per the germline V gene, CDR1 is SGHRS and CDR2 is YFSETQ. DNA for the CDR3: TGCGCCAGCAGCCGGGGGACAGGGGAAGAGACCCAGTACTTC. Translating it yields CASSRGTGEETQYF.